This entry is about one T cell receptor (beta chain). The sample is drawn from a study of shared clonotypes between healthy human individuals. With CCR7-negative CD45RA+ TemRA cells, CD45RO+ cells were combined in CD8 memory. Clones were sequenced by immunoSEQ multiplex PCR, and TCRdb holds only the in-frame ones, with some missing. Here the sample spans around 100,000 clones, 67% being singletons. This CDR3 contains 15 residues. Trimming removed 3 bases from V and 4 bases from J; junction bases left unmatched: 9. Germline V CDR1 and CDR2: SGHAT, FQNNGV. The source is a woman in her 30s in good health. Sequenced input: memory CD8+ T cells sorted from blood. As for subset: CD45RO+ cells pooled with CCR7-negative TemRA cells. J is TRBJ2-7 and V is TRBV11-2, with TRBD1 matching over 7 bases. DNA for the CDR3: TGTGCCAGCAGCTTCCGGGGACAGAAATTTTACGAGCAGTACTTC. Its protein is CASSFRGQKFYEQYF.